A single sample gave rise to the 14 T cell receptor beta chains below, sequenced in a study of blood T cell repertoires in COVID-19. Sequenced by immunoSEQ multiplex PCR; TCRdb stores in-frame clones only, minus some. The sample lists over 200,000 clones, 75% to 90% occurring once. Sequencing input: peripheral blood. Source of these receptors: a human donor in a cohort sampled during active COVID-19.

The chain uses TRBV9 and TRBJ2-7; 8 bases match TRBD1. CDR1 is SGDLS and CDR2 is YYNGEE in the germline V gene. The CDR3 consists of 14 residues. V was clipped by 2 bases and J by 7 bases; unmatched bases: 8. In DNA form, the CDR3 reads TGTGCCAGCAGCGTGGGGGACAGGCCCGAAGAGCAGTACTTC. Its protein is CASSVGDRPEEQYF.

The DNA for the CDR3 is TGTGCCAGCAGTATGACAGGGGCGGATCAGCCCCAGCATTTT. This codes for CASSMTGADQPQHF. The rearrangement uses TRBV2 and TRBJ1-5; the match to TRBD1 covers 8 bases. Trimming removed 5 bases from V and 5 bases from J; junction bases left unmatched: 5. This CDR3 region has 14 residues. Germline V gene sequence: CDR1 SNHLY, CDR2 FYNNEI.

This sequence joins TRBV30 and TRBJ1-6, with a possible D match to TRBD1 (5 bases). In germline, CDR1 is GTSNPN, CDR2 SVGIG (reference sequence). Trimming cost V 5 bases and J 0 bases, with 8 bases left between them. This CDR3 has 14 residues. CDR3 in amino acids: CAWQGRSYNSPLHF. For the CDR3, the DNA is TGTGCCTGGCAGGGCCGCTCCTATAATTCACCCCTCCACTTT.

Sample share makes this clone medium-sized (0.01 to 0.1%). The CDR3 sequence is CASSYETSGYEQYF. As DNA, the CDR3 is TGTGCCAGCAGTTACGAGACTAGCGGCTACGAGCAGTACTTC. The V and J genes are TRBV6-6 and TRBJ2-7; 9 bases line up with TRBD2. CDR1 is MNHNY, CDR2 SVGAGI, per germline (reference sequence). The CDR3 spans 14 residues. Germline trimming cut 2 bases from V and 3 bases from J; bases unmatched to any gene: 2.

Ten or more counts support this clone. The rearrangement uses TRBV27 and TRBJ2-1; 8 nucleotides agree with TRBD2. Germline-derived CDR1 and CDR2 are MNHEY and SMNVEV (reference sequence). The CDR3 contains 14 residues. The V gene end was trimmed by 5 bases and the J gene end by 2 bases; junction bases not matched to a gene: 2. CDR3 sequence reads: CASSTGGPYNEQFF. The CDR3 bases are TGTGCCAGCAGTACGGGGGGGCCCTACAATGAGCAGTTCTTC.

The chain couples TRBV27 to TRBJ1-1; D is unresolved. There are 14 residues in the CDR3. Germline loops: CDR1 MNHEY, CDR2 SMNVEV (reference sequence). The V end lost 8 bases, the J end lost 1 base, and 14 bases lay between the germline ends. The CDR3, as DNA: TGTGCCAGCGAAGCGAGGGTGGGGAACACTGAAGCTTTCTTT. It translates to CASEARVGNTEAFF.

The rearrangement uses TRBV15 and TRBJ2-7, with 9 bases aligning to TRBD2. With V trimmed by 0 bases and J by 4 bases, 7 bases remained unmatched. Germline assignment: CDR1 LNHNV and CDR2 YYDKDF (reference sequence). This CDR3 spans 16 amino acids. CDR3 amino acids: CATSRDRLREGYEQYF. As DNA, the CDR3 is TGTGCCACCAGCAGAGATCGTTTGCGGGAGGGGTACGAGCAGTACTTC.

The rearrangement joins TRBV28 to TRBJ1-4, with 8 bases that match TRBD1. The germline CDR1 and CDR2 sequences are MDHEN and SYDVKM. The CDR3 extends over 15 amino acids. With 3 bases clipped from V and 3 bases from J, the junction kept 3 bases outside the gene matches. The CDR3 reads CASSLTGAPNEKLFF. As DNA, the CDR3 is TGTGCCAGCAGTTTGACAGGGGCGCCTAATGAAAAACTGTTTTTT. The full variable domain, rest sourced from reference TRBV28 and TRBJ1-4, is DVKVTQSSRYLVKRTGEKVFLECVQDMDHENMFWYRQDPGLGLRLIYFSYDVKMKEKGDIPEGYSVSREKKERFSLILESASTNQTSMYLCASSLTGAPNEKLFFGSGTQLSVL.

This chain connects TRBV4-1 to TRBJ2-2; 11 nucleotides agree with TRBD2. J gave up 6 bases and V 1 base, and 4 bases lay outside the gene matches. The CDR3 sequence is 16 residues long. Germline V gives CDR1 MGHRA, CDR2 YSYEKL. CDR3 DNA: TGCGCCAGCAGCCAAGTAGCGGGAGGGTCATCCGGGGAGCTGTTTTTT. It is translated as CASSQVAGGSSGELFF.

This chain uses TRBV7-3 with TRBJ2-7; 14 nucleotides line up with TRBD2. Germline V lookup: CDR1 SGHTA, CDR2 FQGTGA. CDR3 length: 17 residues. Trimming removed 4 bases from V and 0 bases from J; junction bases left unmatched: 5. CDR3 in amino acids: CASSSGLAGGPSYEQYF. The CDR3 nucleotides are TGTGCCAGCAGCTCCGGACTAGCGGGAGGCCCCTCCTACGAGCAGTACTTC.

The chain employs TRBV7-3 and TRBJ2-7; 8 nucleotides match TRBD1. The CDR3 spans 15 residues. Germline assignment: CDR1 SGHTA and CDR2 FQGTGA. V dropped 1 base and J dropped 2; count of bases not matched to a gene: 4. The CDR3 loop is CASSLMGQEAYEQYF. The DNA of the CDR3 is TGTGCCAGCAGCTTAATGGGACAGGAAGCCTACGAGCAGTACTTC.

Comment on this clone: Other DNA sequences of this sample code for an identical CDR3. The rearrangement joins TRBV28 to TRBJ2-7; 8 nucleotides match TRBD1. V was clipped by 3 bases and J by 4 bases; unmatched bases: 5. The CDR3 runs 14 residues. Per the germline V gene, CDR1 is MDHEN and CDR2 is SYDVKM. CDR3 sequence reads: CASSLAGGTYEQYF. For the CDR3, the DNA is TGTGCCAGCAGTTTGGCAGGGGGCACATACGAGCAGTACTTC.

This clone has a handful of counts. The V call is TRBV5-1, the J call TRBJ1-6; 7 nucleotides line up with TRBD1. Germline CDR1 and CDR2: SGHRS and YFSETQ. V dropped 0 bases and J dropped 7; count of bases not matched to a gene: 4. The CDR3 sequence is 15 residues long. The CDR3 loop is CASSLEGASNSPLHF. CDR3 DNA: TGCGCCAGCAGCTTGGAGGGGGCATCGAATTCACCCCTCCACTTT.

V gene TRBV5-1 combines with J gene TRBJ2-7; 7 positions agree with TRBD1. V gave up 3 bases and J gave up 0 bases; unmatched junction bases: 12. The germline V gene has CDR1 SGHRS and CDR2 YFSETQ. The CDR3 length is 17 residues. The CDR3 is CASSSLLGGSLSYEQYF. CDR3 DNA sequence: TGCGCCAGCAGCTCCCTCCTAGGGGGCTCCCTCTCCTACGAGCAGTACTTC.